Following are 29 T cell receptor beta chains from one sample sequenced in a study of blood T cell repertoires in COVID-19. This table comes from immunoSEQ multiplex PCR, and its TCRdb copy is limited to in-frame clones, with some not included. The data show approximately 170,000 clones, with less than 85% seen just once and 3.2% held by the top ten. The sequenced material came from PBMCs or T cells enriched from blood (not recorded which). Receptors originate from a woman in her twenties or thirties who had recovered from COVID-19.

The rearrangement links TRBV28 to TRBJ2-1; 12 bases map to TRBD2. The trim removed 8 bases at V and 5 bases at J, leaving 13 bases unmatched. CDR1 and CDR2 (germline): MDHEN, SYDVKM. The CDR3 is 17 residues long. This chain's CDR3 is CASSRAASGRGDNEQFF. CDR3 in DNA: TGTGCCAGCTCCCGCGCGGCTAGCGGGAGGGGGGACAATGAGCAGTTCTTC.

The rearrangement joins TRBV5-1 to TRBJ1-2; 7 bases map to TRBD1. Germline loops: CDR1 SGHRS, CDR2 YFSETQ. V shed 4 bases and J 6 bases; nucleotides not matched to a gene: 9. This CDR3 contains 14 residues. This CDR3 reads CASSPRDSPNGYTF. The DNA of the CDR3 is TGCGCCAGCAGCCCTAGGGACAGTCCAAATGGCTACACCTTC.

The rearrangement joins TRBV20-1 to TRBJ1-2; TRBD1 might be the D (5 bases). Germline loops: CDR1 DFQATT, CDR2 SNEGSKA (reference sequence). This CDR3 contains 12 residues. Trimming cost V 3 bases and J 2 bases, with 7 bases left between them. CDR3 sequence (DNA): TGCAGTGCTAGTTCAGGGAACTATGGCTACACCTTC. Its protein is CSASSGNYGYTF.

The chain couples TRBV6-5 to TRBJ2-7; D possibly corresponds to TRBD1 (5 bases). In germline, CDR1 is MNHEY, CDR2 SVGAGI. The V gene lost 6 bases and the J gene lost 3 bases, with 12 bases spanning the gap. There are 13 residues in the CDR3. The CDR3 nucleotides are TGTGCCAGCAGCCCAGGGATTAACTACGAGCAGTACGTC. Amino acid sequence: CASSPGINYEQYV.

The rearrangement joins TRBV12-5 to TRBJ1-2, with 10 bases aligning to TRBD1. Trimming at V came to 2 bases and at J to 3 bases, leaving 6 bases not matched to a gene. This CDR3 region has 16 residues. Germline values: CDR1 LGHNT, CDR2 FRNRAP. As DNA, the CDR3 is TGTGCTAGTGGTTTGACATTTGGACAGGGGGACTATGGCTACACCTTC. Encoded protein: CASGLTFGQGDYGYTF.

This rearrangement joins TRBV10-3 to TRBJ1-2; D possibly corresponds to TRBD1 (6 bases). The V gene's germline CDR1 is ENHRY and CDR2 SYGVKD. This CDR3 spans 15 amino acids. V gave up 2 bases and J gave up 3 bases, with 13 bases separating them. CDR3 residues: CAISEIGGKDYGYTF. CDR3 in DNA: TGTGCCATCAGTGAGATAGGGGGTAAGGACTATGGCTACACCTTC.

This clone was observed a handful of times. Germline and junction disagree at one end, which may indicate a read error. The chain links TRBV10-3 to TRBJ2-2, with 13 bases identical to TRBD2. There are 15 residues in the CDR3. In germline, CDR1 is ENHRY, CDR2 SYGVKD. The CDR3 DNA reads as TGTGCGATCACTAGCGGGAGGGTTAACACCGGGGAGCTGTTTTTT. This sequence encodes CAITSGRVNTGELFF.

The rearrangement joins TRBV7-8 to TRBJ1-6; maybe TRBD1 (5 bases). The CDR3 has 15 residues. Looked up from germline, CDR1 is SGHVS and CDR2 is FQNEAQ. Trimming removed 3 bases from V and 5 bases from J, with 11 bases in between. CDR3 in amino acids: CASSFLQANNSPLHF. The DNA of the CDR3 is TGTGCCAGCAGCTTTTTACAGGCAAATAATTCACCCCTCCACTTT.

The V call is TRBV7-9, the J call TRBJ2-2; 10 bases are a match to TRBD1. CDR1 is SEHNR, CDR2 FQNEAQ, per germline (reference sequence). V was clipped by 5 bases and J by 3 bases; unmatched bases: 6. The length of the CDR3 is 16 residues. This CDR3 is CASSATTGGDTGELFF. In nucleotides, the CDR3 is TGTGCCAGCAGCGCCACGACAGGGGGCGACACCGGGGAGCTGTTTTTT.

The chain has TRBV9 and TRBJ2-2; 8 bases fit TRBD1. The CDR3 extends over 16 amino acids. V trimming: 5 bases; J trimming: 4 bases; junction bases outside the gene matches: 10. From germline, CDR1 is SGDLS and CDR2 YYNGEE. CDR3 sequence (DNA): TGTGCCAGCAGAGAGCCTGGACAGGGTACCACCGGGGAGCTGTTTTTT. It codes for CASREPGQGTTGELFF.

This chain links TRBV5-4 with TRBJ1-1, with a possible D match to TRBD1 (5 bases). Germline V gives CDR1 SGHNT, CDR2 YYREEE (reference sequence). This CDR3 spans 13 amino acids. Trimming took 10 bases from V and 0 from J, leaving 13 bases between them. The CDR3 DNA follows: TGTGCCGTCTTAGGGGCCTTGAACACTGAAGCTTTCTTT. This encodes CAVLGALNTEAFF.

This clone was seen a few times. The V call is TRBV6-4, the J call TRBJ2-7; D not resolved. The CDR3 length is 9 residues. Germline V gene sequence: CDR1 MRHNA, CDR2 SNTAGT. As DNA, the CDR3 is TGTGCCAGCACCATGGTAGATAAGGTC. This sequence encodes CASTMVDKV.

This chain uses TRBV4-1 with TRBJ1-3; no clear D. This CDR3 is built from 16 residues. Looked up from germline, CDR1 is MGHRA and CDR2 is YSYEKL. Trimming stripped 2 bases from V and 0 bases from J, with 11 bases between. The DNA of the CDR3 is TGCGCCAGCAGCCAACATGACTCTTACTCTGGAAACACCATATATTTT. It yields the protein CASSQHDSYSGNTIYF.

This chain connects TRBV2 to TRBJ2-7, with D possibly TRBD2 on 6 matching bases. V was shortened by 2 bases and J by 6 bases, with 11 bases between the two germline ends. The CDR3 has 13 residues. From germline, CDR1 is SNHLY and CDR2 FYNNEI. The CDR3 reads CASSEQRVGEQYF. CDR3 sequence (DNA): TGTGCCAGCAGTGAACAGCGGGTAGGCGAGCAGTACTTC.

The rearrangement links TRBV7-9 to TRBJ2-1; TRBD2 aligns across 8 bases. Trimming took 11 bases from V and 2 from J; bases not matched to a gene: 5. CDR3 length: 13 residues. From germline, CDR1 is SEHNR and CDR2 FQNEAQ (reference sequence). The CDR3 DNA reads TGTGCCGGCCGGGGGGGAACCTACAATGAGCAGTTCTTC. Protein product: CAGRGGTYNEQFF.

The chain has TRBV10-2 and TRBJ1-5; 10 bases map to TRBD1. The CDR3 runs 16 residues. CDR1 and CDR2 from the germline V gene are WSHSY and SAAADI. Trimming removed 8 bases from V and 4 bases from J; junction bases left unmatched: 11. The CDR3 bases are TGCGCCAGCGCTGGGACAGGGGTCTTGGGGAATCAGCCCCAGCATTTT. Translated, it gives CASAGTGVLGNQPQHF.

This rearrangement joins TRBV5-5 to TRBJ1-4; tentative D call: TRBD1 (5 bases). This CDR3 contains 15 residues. V was clipped by 1 base and J by 4 bases, with 11 bases between them. Germline CDR1 SGHKS, CDR2 YYEKEE (reference sequence). CDR3 sequence (DNA): TGTGCCAGCAGCTTGTCTGCAGGGAATAATGAAAAACTGTTTTTT. Encoded protein: CASSLSAGNNEKLFF.

V gene TRBV5-1 combines with J gene TRBJ1-1, with TRBD1 matching 7 bases. Per germline, CDR1 SGHRS and CDR2 YFSETQ. This CDR3 is built from 17 residues. The ends lost 4 bases at V and 4 bases at J; junction bases unmatched: 16. CDR3 sequence: CASSTRQGVGYSTEAFF. As DNA, the CDR3 is TGCGCCAGCAGCACCAGACAGGGTGTAGGTTATAGCACTGAAGCTTTCTTT.

The chain is built from TRBV24-1 and TRBJ2-3; TRBD2 matches at 8 bases. The germline V gene encodes CDR1 KGHDR and CDR2 SFDVKD. Trimming cost V 4 bases and J 5 bases; bases outside gene matches: 10. The CDR3 is made up of 16 amino acids. The CDR3 here is CATSDRHGGAVDTQYF. The DNA of the CDR3 is TGTGCCACCAGTGACCGACACGGGGGGGCCGTAGATACGCAGTATTTT.

The chain has TRBV7-6 and TRBJ2-1; maybe TRBD2 (5 bases). Germline assignment: CDR1 SGHVS and CDR2 FNYEAQ. V gave up 5 bases and J gave up 4 bases, with 9 bases separating them. The CDR3 length is 13 residues. CDR3 in amino acids: CASSPREYNEQFF. For the CDR3, the DNA is TGTGCCAGCAGCCCCCGGGAATACAATGAGCAGTTCTTC. Supplemented by reference TRBV7-6 and TRBJ2-1, the full variable domain reads GAGVSQSPRYKVTKRGQDVALRCDPISGHVSLYWYRQALGQGPEFLTYFNYEAQQDKSGLPNDRFSAERPEGSISTLTIQRTEQRDSAMYRCASSPREYNEQFFGPGTRLTVL.

The gene calls are TRBV11-3 and TRBJ2-3; D might be TRBD2 (6 bases). Trimming shortened V by 3 bases and J by 2 bases, and 12 bases separated the two germline ends. This CDR3 contains 15 residues. From germline, CDR1 is SGHNT and CDR2 YENEEA. CDR3 sequence (DNA): TGTGCCAGCAGCTTTTCGGGCGGGACCACAGATACGCAGTATTTT. Translating gives CASSFSGGTTDTQYF.

This clone has just a few counts. V gene TRBV14 combines with J gene TRBJ2-7, with D possibly matching TRBD2 (7 bases). Per germline, CDR1 SGHDN and CDR2 FVKESK. The CDR3 is made up of 17 amino acids. The V and J ends lost 0 bases and 5 bases respectively, with 20 bases between them. Here the CDR3 reads CASSQEGWGAGVHEQYV. The CDR3 nucleotides are TGTGCCAGCAGCCAAGAAGGCTGGGGGGCGGGGGTCCACGAGCAGTACGTC.

The rearrangement uses TRBV29-1 and TRBJ2-7, with TRBD1 matching 9 bases. The germline V gene has CDR1 SQVTM and CDR2 ANQGSEA. This CDR3 contains 13 residues. Trimming cost V 4 bases and J 5 bases; bases outside gene matches: 6. The CDR3 is CSVGLRQGDEQYF. CDR3 DNA sequence: TGCAGCGTTGGATTGAGACAGGGGGACGAGCAGTACTTC.

This clone has more than one count but fewer than ten. CDR3 region: CASAQGIPTDTQYF. The CDR3, as DNA: TGCGCCAGCGCGCAGGGAATTCCCACAGATACGCAGTATTTT. J is TRBJ2-3 and V is TRBV5-1; D perhaps matches TRBD1 (5 bases). With 7 bases removed from V and 2 bases from J, the gap between germline ends came to 14 bases. This CDR3 has 14 residues. In germline, CDR1 is SGHRS, CDR2 YFSETQ.

The chain joins TRBV13 to TRBJ1-5; maybe TRBD1 (6 bases). The CDR3 runs 15 residues. Trimming removed 0 bases at V and 5 bases at J, with 11 bases between. Germline-derived CDR1 and CDR2 are PRHDT and FYEKMQ (reference sequence). CDR3: CASSLGGGGYQPQHF. The CDR3 DNA is TGTGCCAGCAGCTTAGGAGGGGGGGGGTATCAGCCCCAGCATTTT. The whole variable domain, remainder taken from reference TRBV13 and TRBJ1-5, is AAGVIQSPRHLIKEKRETATLKCYPIPRHDTVYWYQQGPGQDPQFLISFYEKMQSDKGSIPDRFSAQQFSDYHSELNMSSLELGDSALYFCASSLGGGGYQPQHFGDGTRLSIL.

This chain joins TRBV9 and TRBJ2-1; 7 nucleotides match TRBD2. The germline V gene encodes CDR1 SGDLS and CDR2 YYNGEE. The CDR3 is 14 residues long. Trimming cost V 0 bases and J 9 bases; bases outside gene matches: 6. CDR3 residues: CASSVDSGTAEQFF. The CDR3 nucleotides are TGTGCCAGCAGCGTAGACAGCGGGACCGCTGAGCAGTTCTTC.

This chain's CDR3 is CASSQGQQAGAGELFF. DNA for the CDR3: TGTGCCAGCAGCCAAGGGCAACAAGCGGGGGCCGGGGAGCTGTTTTTT. The chain employs TRBV4-2 and TRBJ2-2, with 8 bases that match TRBD2. The J segment lost 6 bases and the V segment lost 1 base, leaving 7 bases of the junction unmatched. This CDR3 spans 16 amino acids. CDR1 LGHNA and CDR2 YNFKEQ come from the germline V gene.

The chain recombines TRBV7-9 with TRBJ1-2; possibly TRBD1 for D (5 bases). Trimming shortened V by 0 bases and J by 8 bases, and 10 bases separated the two germline ends. The CDR3 length is 13 residues. CDR1 SEHNR and CDR2 FQNEAQ come from the germline V gene (reference sequence). For the CDR3, the DNA is TGTGCCAGCAGCTTAGCGGCGACAGACGGCTACACCTTC. This sequence encodes CASSLAATDGYTF.

This clone turned up a few times. The rearrangement uses TRBV6-4 and TRBJ2-5; D is uncertain. The germline V gene has CDR1 MRHNA and CDR2 SNTAGT. With 4 bases removed from V and 1 base from J, the gap between germline ends came to 4 bases. The CDR3 has 12 residues. In DNA form, the CDR3 reads TGTGCCAGCAGTGGTCTCCAAGAGACCCAGTACTTC. Translated, it gives CASSGLQETQYF.